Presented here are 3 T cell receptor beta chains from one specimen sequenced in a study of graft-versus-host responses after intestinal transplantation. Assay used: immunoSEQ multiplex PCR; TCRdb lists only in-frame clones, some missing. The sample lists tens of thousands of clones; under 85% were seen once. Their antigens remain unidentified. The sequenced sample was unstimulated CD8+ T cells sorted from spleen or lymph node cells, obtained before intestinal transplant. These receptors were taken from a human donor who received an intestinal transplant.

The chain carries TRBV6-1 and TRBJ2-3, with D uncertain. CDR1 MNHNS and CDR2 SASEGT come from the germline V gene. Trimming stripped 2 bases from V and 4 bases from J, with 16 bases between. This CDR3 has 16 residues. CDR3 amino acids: CASSEFDSPWPDTQYF. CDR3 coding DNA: TGTGCCAGCAGTGAATTCGACTCCCCCTGGCCAGATACGCAGTATTTT.

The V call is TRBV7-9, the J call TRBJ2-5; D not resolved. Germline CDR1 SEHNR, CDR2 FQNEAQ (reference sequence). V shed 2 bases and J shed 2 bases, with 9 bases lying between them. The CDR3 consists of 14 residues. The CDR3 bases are TGTGCCAGCAGCTTATTTAACACTCAAGAGACCCAGTACTTC. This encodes CASSLFNTQETQYF.

The DNA of the CDR3 is TGTGCCAGCAGTACAGGGTTCTATAGCAATCAGCCCCAGCATTTT. Protein sequence: CASSTGFYSNQPQHF. The chain couples TRBV2 to TRBJ1-5, with D possibly TRBD1 on 6 matching bases. Germline V gives CDR1 SNHLY, CDR2 FYNNEI. V was shortened by 5 bases and J by 0 bases, with 11 bases between the two germline ends. The CDR3 runs to 15 residues.